This entry lists 4 T cell receptor beta chains sequenced from one sample in a study of T cell responses to AZD1222 COVID-19 vaccine. The table came from immunoSEQ multiplex PCR; TCRdb's copy has only in-frame clones and leaves some out. The sample contains about 92,000 clones, roughly 90% of which appear only once. The starting material was peripheral blood, obtained on day 0 of AZD1222 vaccination. All receptors derive from an adult in good health.

The chain employs TRBV9 and TRBJ1-3; D uncertain. Germline loops: CDR1 SGDLS, CDR2 YYNGEE. V was pared by 0 bases and J by 2 bases, with 9 bases between. CDR3 length equals 15 residues. The chain's CDR3 is CASSVEIAAGNTIYF. Here the CDR3 DNA reads TGTGCCAGCAGCGTAGAGATAGCCGCTGGAAACACCATATATTTT.

The J gene is TRBJ2-7, the V gene TRBV28; 8 nucleotides agree with TRBD2. The V gene's germline CDR1 is MDHEN and CDR2 SYDVKM. Trimming took 8 bases from V and 1 from J; bases not matched to a gene: 10. The CDR3 covers 15 residues. CDR3 DNA: TGTGCCAGCCGCCGCGCGGGGGGCGTTTCCTACGAGCAGTACTTC. It encodes CASRRAGGVSYEQYF.

The chain uses TRBV7-9 and TRBJ2-7, with a tentative D call TRBD1 (5 bases). Deletions cut 5 bases from V and 0 bases from J, with 17 bases between. The CDR3 totals 16 residues. CDR1 is SEHNR and CDR2 is FQNEAQ in the germline V gene (reference sequence). The CDR3 DNA follows: TGTGCCAGCAGCCCGGTAGGGGCTCGATACTCCTACGAGCAGTACTTC. This sequence encodes CASSPVGARYSYEQYF.

The rearrangement joins TRBV11-2 to TRBJ2-2; D is perhaps TRBD1 (6 bases). Germline CDR1 is SGHAT and CDR2 is FQNNGV. The CDR3 covers 14 residues. Trimming removed 3 bases at V and 6 bases at J, with 11 bases between. In DNA form, the CDR3 reads TGTGCCAGCAGCTTTATCACAGGGCCCGGGGAGCTGTTTTTT. As protein: CASSFITGPGELFF.